This TCR beta chain was sequenced during a study of a mutant IDH1 vaccine in newly diagnosed glioma. The overall study: Patients were started on vaccination 4-6 weeks after radiotherapy alone, or with temozolomide cycles. Visits V12 and V13 fell at weeks 35 and 47, respectively.

As for time point: week 47, end of study. Each dose delivered 300 ug of mutant IDH1 20-mer peptide subcutaneously with imiquimod. Deletions cut 2 bases from V and 7 bases from J, with 9 bases between. Germline V gene sequence: CDR1 SGDLS, CDR2 YYNGEE. The CDR3 extends over 12 amino acids. This table comes from immunoSEQ multiplex PCR, and its TCRdb copy is limited to in-frame clones, with some not included. The sample comprises around 40,000 clones, less than 85% of which are singletons, and roughly a sixth rests with the top ten. Turning to this clone: Its cognate antigen is unknown.

Sequencing was performed on PBMCs, taken from a glioma patient whose treatment included an IDH1 peptide vaccine. The TCR sequence derives from a man between 18 and 29 years old with glioma. Some clones in this sample may be carry-over from other donors' samples. This chain uses TRBV9 with TRBJ1-1; D not resolved. The chain's CDR3 is CASSVESNEAFF. DNA of the CDR3: TGTGCCAGCAGCGTGGAAAGCAATGAAGCTTTCTTT.